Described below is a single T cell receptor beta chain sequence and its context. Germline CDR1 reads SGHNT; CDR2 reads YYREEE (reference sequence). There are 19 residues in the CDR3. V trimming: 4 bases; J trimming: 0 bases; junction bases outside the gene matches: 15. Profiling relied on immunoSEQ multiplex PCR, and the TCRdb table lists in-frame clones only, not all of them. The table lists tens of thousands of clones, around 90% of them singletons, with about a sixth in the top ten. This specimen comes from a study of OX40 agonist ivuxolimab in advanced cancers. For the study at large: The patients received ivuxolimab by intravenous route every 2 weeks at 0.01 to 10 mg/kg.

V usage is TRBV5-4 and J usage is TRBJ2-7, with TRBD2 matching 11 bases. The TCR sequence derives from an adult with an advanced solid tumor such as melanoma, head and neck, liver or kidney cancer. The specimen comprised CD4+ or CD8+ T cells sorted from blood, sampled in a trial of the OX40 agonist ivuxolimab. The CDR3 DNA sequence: TGTGCCAGCAGCCATGGGGGGGCTAGCGGGAGGTTAGCCTCCTACGAGCAGTACTTC. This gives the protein CASSHGGASGRLASYEQYF. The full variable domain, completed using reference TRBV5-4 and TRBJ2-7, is ETGVTQSPTHLIKTRGQQVTLRCSSQSGHNTVSWYQQALGQGPQFIFQYYREEENGRGNFPPRFSGLQFPNYSSELNVNALELDDSALYLCASSHGGASGRLASYEQYFGPGTRLTVT.